This T cell receptor (beta chain) was recovered during a study of blood T cells in healthy people across ages. Study outcomes and limitations: Using unsorted PBMCs precluded a conclusive naive versus antigen-experienced comparison. Both higher diversity and more naive CD4+ cells marked long-lived donors when set against aged donors.

They isolated at least 7 million PBMCs from each sample. Germline-derived CDR1 and CDR2 are DFQATT and SNEGSKA (reference sequence). V was shortened by 3 bases and J by 3 bases, with 9 bases between the two germline ends. The CDR3 sequence is 13 residues long. Then a second PCR, running about 6 to 12 cycles, was carried out with a sample-barcoded 5' primer and a J-beta primer mix. Each CDR3 protein gets one entry after TCRdb re-called the 5' RACE reads with MiXCR. The sample contains about 1.4 million distinct CDR3 sequences, approximately 63% of which appear only once. Regarding this clonotype: Antigen: not known.

The J gene is TRBJ1-5, the V gene TRBV20-1; no clear D. The receptor comes from a man aged 18 to 29 in good health. The sequenced material came from blood. CDR3 protein: CSARDGDNQPQHF. The CDR3 DNA sequence: TGCAGTGCTAGGGACGGGGACAATCAGCCCCAGCATTTT.